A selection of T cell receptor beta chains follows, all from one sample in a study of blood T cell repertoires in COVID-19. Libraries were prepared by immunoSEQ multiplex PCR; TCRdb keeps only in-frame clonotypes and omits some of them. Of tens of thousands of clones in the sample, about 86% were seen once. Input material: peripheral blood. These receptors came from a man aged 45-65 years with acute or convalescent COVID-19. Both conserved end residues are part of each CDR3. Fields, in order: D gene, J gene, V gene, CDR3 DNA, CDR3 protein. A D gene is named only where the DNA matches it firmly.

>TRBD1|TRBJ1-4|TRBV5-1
TGCGCCAGCAGCCTGGGGCAGGGGGCGACTAATGAAAAACTGTTTTTT
CASSLGQGATNEKLFF
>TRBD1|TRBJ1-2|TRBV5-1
TGCGCCAGCAGCTTGGGAGTCGGACAGGGGGCCGGCTACACCTTC
CASSLGVGQGAGYTF
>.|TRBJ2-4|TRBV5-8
TGTGCCAGCAGCTCACAGGGTTTTTTAAACATTCAGTACTTC
CASSSQGFLNIQYF
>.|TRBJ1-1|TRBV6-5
TGTGCCAGCAGTTACACGGGGAACACTGAAGCTTTCTTT
CASSYTGNTEAFF
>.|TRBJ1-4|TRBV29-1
TGCAGCGTTGTGGGGGCAGTATTTGGTGAAAAACTGTTTTTT
CSVVGAVFGEKLFF
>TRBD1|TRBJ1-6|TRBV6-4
TGTGCCAGCAGTCGGGAACCAAGAACAGGGGCCTCACCCCTCCACTTT
CASSREPRTGASPLHF
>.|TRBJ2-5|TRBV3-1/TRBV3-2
TGTGCCAGCAGCCAAACGGTCACTAGTCAAGAGACCCAGTACTTC
CASSQTVTSQETQYF
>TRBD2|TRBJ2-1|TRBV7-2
TGTGCCAGCAGCTCTGTTAGCGGGACATCCTACAATGAGCAGTTCTTC
CASSSVSGTSYNEQFF
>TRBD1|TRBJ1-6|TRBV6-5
TGTGCCAGCAGCCAAAACAGGGGAGGTTCACCCCTCCACTTT
CASSQNRGGSPLHF
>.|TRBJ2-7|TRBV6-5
TGTGCCAGCTCCCCACAGGGAGCCTCCTACGAGCAGTACTTC
CASSPQGASYEQYF
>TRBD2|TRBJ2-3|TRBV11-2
TGTGCCAGCAGCTTATCCCTAGCGGGGGGCGTGTATTTT
CASSLSLAGGVYF
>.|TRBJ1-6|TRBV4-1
TGCGCCAGCAGCCAAACTTTGGGCAACAATAATTCACCCCTCCACTTT
CASSQTLGNNNSPLHF
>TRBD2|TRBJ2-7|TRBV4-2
TGTGCCAGCAGCCAAGATGCCACTAGCGGGAGCTCCTACGAGCAGTACTTC
CASSQDATSGSSYEQYF
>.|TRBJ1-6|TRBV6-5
TGTGCCAGCCTCGAGGGAACCAATTCACCCCTCCACTTT
CASLEGTNSPLHF
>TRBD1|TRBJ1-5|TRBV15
TGTGCCACCAGCAGTGGACAGGGGTATAGCAATCAGCCCCAGCATTTT
CATSSGQGYSNQPQHF
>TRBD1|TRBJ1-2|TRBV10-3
TGTGCCATCAGTGGGACACAAACAGGGGACTATGGCTACACCTTC
CAISGTQTGDYGYTF
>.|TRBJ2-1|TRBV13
TGTGCCAGCAGCCCCCGGGTAGCGGTGGACAATGAGCAGTTCTTC
CASSPRVAVDNEQFF